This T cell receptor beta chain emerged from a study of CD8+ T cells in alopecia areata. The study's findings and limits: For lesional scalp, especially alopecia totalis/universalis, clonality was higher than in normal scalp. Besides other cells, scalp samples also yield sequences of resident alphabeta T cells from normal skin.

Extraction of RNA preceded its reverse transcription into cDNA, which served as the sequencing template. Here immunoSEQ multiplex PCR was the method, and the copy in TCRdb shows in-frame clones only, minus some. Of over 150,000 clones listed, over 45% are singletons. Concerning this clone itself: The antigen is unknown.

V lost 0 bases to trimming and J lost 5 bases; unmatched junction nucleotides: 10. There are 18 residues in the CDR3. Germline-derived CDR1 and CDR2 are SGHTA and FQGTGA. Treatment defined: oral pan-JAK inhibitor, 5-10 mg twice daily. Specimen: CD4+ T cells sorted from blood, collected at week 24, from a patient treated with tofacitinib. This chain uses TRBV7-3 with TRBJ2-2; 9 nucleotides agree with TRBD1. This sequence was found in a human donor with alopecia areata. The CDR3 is CASSLTVGTGSRTGELFF. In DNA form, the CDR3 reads TGTGCCAGCAGCTTAACAGTCGGGACAGGGTCGAGGACCGGGGAGCTGTTTTTT.